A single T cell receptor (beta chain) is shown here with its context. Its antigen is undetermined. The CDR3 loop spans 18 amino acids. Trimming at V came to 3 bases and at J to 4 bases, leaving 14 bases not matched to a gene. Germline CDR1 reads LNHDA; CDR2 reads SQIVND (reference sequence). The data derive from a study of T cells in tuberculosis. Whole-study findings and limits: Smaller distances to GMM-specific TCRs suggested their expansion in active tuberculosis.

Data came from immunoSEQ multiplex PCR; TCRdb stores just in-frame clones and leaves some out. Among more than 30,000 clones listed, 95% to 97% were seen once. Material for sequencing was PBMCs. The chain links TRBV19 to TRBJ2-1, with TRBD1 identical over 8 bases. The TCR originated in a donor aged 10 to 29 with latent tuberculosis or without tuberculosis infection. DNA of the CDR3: TGTGCCAGTAGTATCTCCTGGACAGGGAACGAACGGTACAATGAGCAGTTCTTC. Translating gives CASSISWTGNERYNEQFF. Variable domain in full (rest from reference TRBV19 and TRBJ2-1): DGGITQSPKYLFRKEGQNVTLSCEQNLNHDAMYWYRQDPGQGLRLIYYSQIVNDFQKGDIAEGYSVSREKKESFPLTVTSAQKNPTAFYLCASSISWTGNERYNEQFFGPGTRLTVL.